These 24 T cell receptor beta chains were all obtained from the same sample, sequenced in a study of graft-versus-host responses after intestinal transplantation. These receptors' targets are unknown. Measured with immunoSEQ multiplex PCR; TCRdb has only the in-frame clones, and not every one. Of approximately 88,000 clones listed, approximately 94% are singletons. Specimen: unstimulated CD4+ T cells sorted from spleen or lymph node cells, collected before transplant. The receptors shown here come from a human donor who was the organ donor for an intestinal transplant.

The J gene is TRBJ2-5, the V gene TRBV9; maybe TRBD2 (5 bases). CDR3 length equals 13 residues. V lost 2 bases, J lost 4 bases, and 9 bases lay in between. CDR1 is SGDLS and CDR2 is YYNGEE in the germline V gene. The CDR3 nucleotides are TGTGCCAGCAGCGTTCTAGCAGGAGAGACCCAGTACTTC. This translates into CASSVLAGETQYF.

This clone appeared a single time. CDR3 amino acids: CASSLLVRANYGYTF. In DNA form, the CDR3 reads TGTGCCAGCAGCTTGTTGGTCAGGGCAAACTATGGCTACACCTTC. V is TRBV5-5 and J is TRBJ1-2; the D gene is possibly TRBD1 (5 bases). Per the germline V gene, CDR1 is SGHKS and CDR2 is YYEKEE (reference sequence). The CDR3 is 15 residues long. Trimming shortened V by 1 base and J by 2 bases, and 12 bases separated the two germline ends.

The genes are TRBV11-3 and TRBJ1-5; D unresolved. This CDR3 contains 14 residues. The germline gives CDR1 SGHNT, CDR2 YENEEA. The V and J ends lost 3 bases and 0 bases respectively, with 6 bases between them. The CDR3 nucleotides read TGTGCCAGCAGCTTCACCAATAGCAATCAGCCCCAGCATTTT. This codes for CASSFTNSNQPQHF.

The V call is TRBV19, the J call TRBJ1-5; D is undetermined. V lost 7 bases to trimming and J lost 1 base, with 14 bases between them. This CDR3 has 15 amino acids. CDR1 is LNHDA, CDR2 SQIVND, per germline (reference sequence). The CDR3 DNA follows: TGTGCCAGTACCGGCCGGCCCGCGAGCAATCAGCCCCAGCATTTT. Translation gives CASTGRPASNQPQHF.

This clone was detected a few times. This chain uses TRBV5-6 with TRBJ1-4; D might be TRBD1 (6 bases). This CDR3 has 16 amino acids. In germline, CDR1 is SGHDT, CDR2 YYEEEE. The V end lost 4 bases, the J end lost 0 bases, and 13 bases lay between the germline ends. CDR3 protein: CASSKDQGTTNEKLFF. In DNA, the CDR3 is TGTGCCAGCAGCAAAGATCAGGGGACAACTAATGAAAAACTGTTTTTT. The full variable domain, completed using reference TRBV5-6 and TRBJ1-4, is DAGVTQSPTHLIKTRGQQVTLRCSPKSGHDTVSWYQQALGQGPQFIFQYYEEEERQRGNFPDRFSGHQFPNYSSELNVNALLLGDSALYLCASSKDQGTTNEKLFFGSGTQLSVL.

V gene TRBV6-5 combines with J gene TRBJ1-4, with D unresolved. The ends were cut back, 0 bases at V and 5 bases at J, with 4 bases in the middle. Germline V gives CDR1 MNHEY, CDR2 SVGAGI. This CDR3 is built from 13 residues. Here the CDR3 DNA reads TGTGCCAGCAGTTACTCGGGCAATGAAAAACTGTTTTTT. This sequence encodes CASSYSGNEKLFF.

The chain is built from TRBV7-6 and TRBJ1-6; D ambiguous. The CDR3 runs 14 residues. V was cut by 0 bases and J by 5 bases, with 5 bases left in between. Germline lookup yields CDR1 SGHVS and CDR2 FNYEAQ. CDR3 nucleotides: TGTGCCAGCAGCTTAGCGCCGGATAATTCACCCCTCCACTTT. Its translation: CASSLAPDNSPLHF.

This chain uses TRBV18 with TRBJ1-5; D not certain. Germline V gene data show CDR1 as KGHSH and CDR2 as LQKENI. The CDR3 consists of 14 residues. The V end lost 5 bases, the J end lost 2 bases, and 10 bases lay between the germline ends. The CDR3 loop reads CASSAGNGNQPQHF. CDR3 sequence (DNA): TGTGCCAGCTCAGCTGGGAATGGCAATCAGCCCCAGCATTTT.

Only a few counts were recorded for this clone. This sample includes further DNA sequences coding for the same CDR3. The chain joins TRBV5-8 to TRBJ1-1; D gene unclear. Germline V gene data show CDR1 as SGHTS and CDR2 as YDEGEE. V was shortened by 0 bases and J by 1 base, with 7 bases between the two germline ends. This CDR3 spans 14 amino acids. The CDR3 nucleotides read TGTGCCAGCAGCTTGGACCGGGAGAACACTGAAGCTTTCTTT. Its translation: CASSLDRENTEAFF.

This chain uses TRBV7-3 with TRBJ1-2, with no clear D. Germline CDR1 reads SGHTA; CDR2 reads FQGTGA. This CDR3 spans 13 amino acids. Trimming left V 5 bases short and J 8 bases short, with 15 bases between. CDR3 sequence: CASSPGEAGGYTF. In nucleotides, the CDR3 is TGTGCCAGCAGCCCCGGGGAGGCGGGGGGCTACACCTTC.

This sequence joins TRBV4-2 and TRBJ2-1; 10 bases agree with TRBD2. With 0 bases clipped from V and 3 bases from J, the junction kept 5 bases outside the gene matches. The CDR3 runs to 17 residues. Germline V gives CDR1 LGHNA, CDR2 YNFKEQ. The CDR3 DNA reads TGTGCCAGCAGCCAAGATAGACTAGCGGGCCACTACAATGAGCAGTTCTTC. Protein sequence: CASSQDRLAGHYNEQFF.

The V gene is TRBV5-6, the J gene TRBJ1-4, with TRBD1 matching 9 bases. The CDR3 runs to 17 residues. The V segment lost 3 bases and the J segment 5 bases; nucleotides outside the gene matches: 11. CDR1 SGHDT and CDR2 YYEEEE come from the germline V gene. DNA for the CDR3: TGTGCCAGCAGCTGGAGGACAGGGGCAGTGACAAATGAAAAACTGTTTTTT. Translating gives CASSWRTGAVTNEKLFF.

The CDR3 bases are TGTGCCAGCAGTGATGGACGTTCCTCATGGCAAGAGACCCAGTACTTC. This encodes CASSDGRSSWQETQYF. The chain carries TRBV6-1 and TRBJ2-5, with D unresolved. Trimming took 3 bases from V and 2 from J, leaving 16 bases between them. The CDR3 extends over 16 amino acids. Germline CDR1 is MNHNS and CDR2 is SASEGT.

This chain joins TRBV5-1 and TRBJ1-5; weak D call: TRBD1 (6 bases). Germline V gene lookup returns CDR1 SGHRS and CDR2 YFSETQ. CDR3 length: 15 residues. Trimming took 4 bases from V and 6 from J, leaving 17 bases between them. CDR3 DNA sequence: TGCGCCAGCAGCCCTGTTGGTGGGGGCCGTCAGCCCCAGCATTTT. Amino acids: CASSPVGGGRQPQHF.

The chain recombines TRBV7-2 with TRBJ1-5; D is uncertain. This CDR3 has 14 amino acids. Germline V gene lookup returns CDR1 SGHTA and CDR2 FQGNSA. Trimming cost V 0 bases and J 5 bases, with 8 bases left between them. DNA of the CDR3: TGTGCCAGCAGCTTAGCTGGTCCTCATCAGCCCCAGCATTTT. Translating gives CASSLAGPHQPQHF.

The chain couples TRBV5-1 to TRBJ2-3, with 12 bases aligning to TRBD2. The germline V gene has CDR1 SGHRS and CDR2 YFSETQ. The CDR3 totals 16 residues. The V gene end was trimmed by 3 bases and the J gene end by 0 bases; junction bases not matched to a gene: 2. CDR3 protein: CASSSTSGGSTDTQYF. Written as DNA, the CDR3 is TGCGCCAGCAGCTCCACTAGCGGGGGGAGCACAGATACGCAGTATTTT.

This chain's CDR3 is CASRDNSYEQYF. The CDR3 region has the DNA TGTGCCAGCCGGGACAACTCCTACGAGCAGTACTTC. The rearrangement links TRBV14 to TRBJ2-7; tentatively, D is TRBD1 (6 bases). Germline lookup yields CDR1 SGHDN and CDR2 FVKESK. V lost 8 bases, J lost 0 bases, and 8 bases lay in between. The CDR3 covers 12 residues.

This chain joins TRBV10-3 and TRBJ1-2, with a possible D match to TRBD1 (5 bases). The germline V and J ends were trimmed by 5 bases and 8 bases, with 21 bases remaining between them. The CDR3 covers 15 residues. CDR1 ENHRY and CDR2 SYGVKD come from the germline V gene. The CDR3 nucleotides are TGTGCCATCAGTCAGAGGGACCGAATGTTGGAGGGCTACACCTTC. Its translation is CAISQRDRMLEGYTF.

The V call is TRBV19, the J call TRBJ2-7; 8 nucleotides line up with TRBD2. V dropped 6 bases and J dropped 2; count of bases not matched to a gene: 6. Germline CDR1 is LNHDA and CDR2 is SQIVND (reference sequence). This CDR3 has 14 amino acids. CDR3 sequence: CASSRAGGAYEQYF. In DNA, the CDR3 is TGTGCCAGTAGCCGGGCGGGGGGAGCCTACGAGCAGTACTTC.

The rearrangement uses TRBV5-4 and TRBJ2-7, with a tentative D call TRBD2 (6 bases). The CDR3 length is 12 residues. The V end was cut by 5 bases, the J end by 6 bases, with 12 bases between. Germline CDR1 and CDR2: SGHNT and YYREEE (reference sequence). The CDR3 DNA follows: TGTGCCAGCAGACGTAGCGGTGGCGAGCAGTACTTC. Protein: CASRRSGGEQYF.

The rearrangement joins TRBV27 to TRBJ1-4; D gene unclear. Germline V gene sequence: CDR1 MNHEY, CDR2 SMNVEV (reference sequence). CDR3 length: 13 residues. V gave up 5 bases and J gave up 8 bases, with 12 bases separating them. DNA for the CDR3: TGTGCCAGCAGTGTAGGGCCGTGGGAAAAACTGTTTTTT. Its translation is CASSVGPWEKLFF.

The chain is built from TRBV19 and TRBJ1-5, with D unclear. The DNA end is more similar to TRBJ2-3, so the J call may be wrong. Looked up from germline, CDR1 is LNHDA and CDR2 is SQIVND (reference sequence). CDR3 length equals 12 residues. The CDR3 reads CASQKVPQPQYF. The CDR3, as DNA: TGTGCCAGCCAAAAGGTGCCTCAGCCCCAGTATTTT.

The V and J genes are TRBV2 and TRBJ2-5; tentatively, D is TRBD1 (6 bases). The CDR3 spans 13 residues. V was cut by 5 bases and J by 5 bases, with 12 bases left in between. CDR1 SNHLY and CDR2 FYNNEI come from the germline V gene. The CDR3 sequence: CASSPTGLETQYF. The CDR3, as DNA: TGTGCCAGCAGTCCTACAGGGTTGGAGACCCAGTACTTC.

The chain recombines TRBV7-2 with TRBJ1-5; weak D call: TRBD1 (5 bases). CDR1 and CDR2 from the germline V gene are SGHTA and FQGNSA. The ends were cut back, 5 bases at V and 0 bases at J, with 8 bases in the middle. This CDR3 spans 14 amino acids. CDR3 nucleotide sequence: TGTGCCAGCAGCAGGGGCATTAGCAATCAGCCCCAGCATTTT. Protein sequence: CASSRGISNQPQHF.